The rows below give T cell receptor beta chains drawn from one sample of a study of Ad26.COV2.S vaccination and SARS-CoV-2 variants. Sequenced by immunoSEQ multiplex PCR; TCRdb stores in-frame clones only, minus some. The table records roughly 380,000 clones, 87% of them present only once. Sequences were derived from peripheral blood, sampled in a trial of Ad26.COV2.S vaccine versus placebo. All receptors derive from a person between 18 and 60 years old who received the Ad26.COV2.S COVID-19 vaccine or a placebo. The CDR3 runs from the conserved cysteine through the conserved F or W. The order of the fields is D gene, J gene, V gene, clone size, CDR3 DNA, CDR3 protein. A D gene is named only where the DNA matches it firmly. Clone size, where shown, is once, few, many, or a class for clones that have expanded.

>.|TRBJ1-1|TRBV18|once
TGTGCCAGCTCACCGCAATCCCCGGACAGCAACACTGAAGCTTTCTTT
CASSPQSPDSNTEAFF
>TRBD1|TRBJ1-5|TRBV29-1|.
TGCAGCGAACAGGGGTATCAGCCCCAGCATTTT
CSEQGYQPQHF
>TRBD1|TRBJ1-1|TRBV5-1|.
TGCGCCAGCAGCAGAGGGACAGGGGTCCCTGAAGCTTTCTTT
CASSRGTGVPEAFF
>.|TRBJ1-3|TRBV5-3|.
TGTGCCAGAAGCTTGGTCGCTGGCTCTGGAAACACCATATATTTT
CARSLVAGSGNTIYF
>.|TRBJ2-7|TRBV2|.
TGTGCCAGCAGTTACAGCGTATCCTACGAGCAGTACTTC
CASSYSVSYEQYF
>TRBD2|TRBJ2-3|TRBV9|.
TGTGCCAGCAGCGTAGGGACTAGCGACGCAGATACGCAGTATTTT
CASSVGTSDADTQYF
>.|TRBJ2-4|TRBV28|.
TGTGCCAGCAGTTTACCGGACCTAGCCAAAAACATTCAGTACTTC
CASSLPDLAKNIQYF
>.|TRBJ1-1|TRBV5-1|.
TGCGCCAGCAGCCTCACCGGGACCCAAGGTCCTGAAGCTTTCTTT
CASSLTGTQGPEAFF
>.|TRBJ2-2|TRBV2|.
TGTGCCAGCAGTGGAAGGAAAACAGCCACCGGGGAGCTGTTTTTT
CASSGRKTATGELFF
>TRBD1|TRBJ1-5|TRBV2|.
TGTGCCAGCAGTGAAAGGACAGGGGGCTACAGTTGGTATCTTAGCAATCAGCCCCAGCATTTT
CASSERTGGYSWYLSNQPQHF
>TRBD1|TRBJ2-1|TRBV4-3|.
TGCGCCAGCAGCCAAGATTGGGGACAGTTATACAATGAGCAGTTCTTC
CASSQDWGQLYNEQFF
>.|TRBJ1-3|TRBV4-1|few
TGCGCCAGCAGCCCGGGGGGACGCACCATATATTTT
CASSPGGRTIYF
>.|TRBJ1-2|TRBV5-6|.
TGTGCCAGCAGCTTGGCGGCAGTTGGCTACACCTTC
CASSLAAVGYTF
>.|TRBJ1-1|TRBV6-5|.
TGTGCCAGCAGTTACAGCGGATTAGAAGCTTTCTTT
CASSYSGLEAFF
>TRBD2|TRBJ2-4|TRBV5-4|.
TGTGCCAGCAGCTGGGGGGGGACTATCCTAGCCAAAAACATTCAGTACTTC
CASSWGGTILAKNIQYF
>TRBD2|TRBJ2-2|TRBV7-9|.
TGTGCCAGCAGCCAAGCGGGACTAGCGGGGTACACCGGGGAGCTGTTTTTT
CASSQAGLAGYTGELFF
>TRBD1|TRBJ1-3|TRBV7-9|.
TGTGCCAGCAGCCACGGGACAGTCTCTGGAAACACCATATATTTT
CASSHGTVSGNTIYF
>TRBD2|TRBJ2-5|TRBV7-2|.
TGTGCCAGCAGCCCACGGACTAGCCGGGAGACCCAGTACTTC
CASSPRTSRETQYF
>TRBD1|TRBJ2-2|TRBV18|.
TGTGCCAGCTCGACCGGGACAGGGGCCACCGGGGAGCTGTTTTTT
CASSTGTGATGELFF
>.|TRBJ1-2|TRBV25-1|.
TGTGCCAGCTATGAGGACAGAAACTATGGCTACACCTTC
CASYEDRNYGYTF
>TRBD2|TRBJ2-1|TRBV9|.
TGTGCCAGCAGCGTAGGCCCTAGCGGGGGGTACAATGAGCAGTTCTTC
CASSVGPSGGYNEQFF
>TRBD2|TRBJ2-5|TRBV7-3|.
TGTGCCAGCAGCTTGGACCCGGGAGGGGAGACCCAGTACTTC
CASSLDPGGETQYF
>.|TRBJ2-3|TRBV24-1|.
TGTGCCACCAGTGTGGGGAGACTTAGCACAGATACGCAGTATTTT
CATSVGRLSTDTQYF
>TRBD2|TRBJ2-1|TRBV7-3|.
TGTGCCAGCAGCTCCGGCGGGGGGCACAATGAGCAGTTCTTC
CASSSGGGHNEQFF
>.|TRBJ1-2|TRBV2|.
TGTGCCAGCAGTGATGTCCAGGAACGATATGGCTACACCTTC
CASSDVQERYGYTF
>TRBD1|TRBJ1-2|TRBV19|few
TGTGCCAGTAGTATTAAGACAGGGAGAACAATAAACTATGGCTACACCTTC
CASSIKTGRTINYGYTF
>.|TRBJ1-5|TRBV5-6|.
TGTGCCAGCAGCTTGCGGGGGCAGCCCCAGCATTTT
CASSLRGQPQHF
>.|TRBJ1-4|TRBV30|.
TGTGCCTGGAGTGTACGTCTGGGTTCAGCTAATGAAAAACTGTTTTTT
CAWSVRLGSANEKLFF
>.|TRBJ1-4|TRBV5-1|.
TGCGCCAGCAGCTTGGGGTTTATGGGGGATGAAAAACTGTTTTTT
CASSLGFMGDEKLFF
>.|TRBJ1-2|TRBV2|.
TGTGCCAGCAGTGATTGGGGTAACACCTTC
CASSDWGNTF
>TRBD1|TRBJ1-4|TRBV6-5|.
TGTGCCAGCAGTTACTGGACAGGGAAGTTGGTGAAATTGTTTTTT
CASSYWTGKLVKLFF
>TRBD2|TRBJ2-1|TRBV7-9|.
TGTGCCAGCAGACGTAGCGGGGGCGATGCTGAGCAGTTCTTC
CASRRSGGDAEQFF
>.|TRBJ2-1|TRBV6-2/TRBV6-3|once
TGTGCCAGCAGTTACTCGATGTCTAAGGGTACGACGGATAATGAGCAGTTCTTC
CASSYSMSKGTTDNEQFF
>.|TRBJ2-1|TRBV11-2|.
TGTGCCAGCAGCTTAGGGGCTGGGAGCAGTCGTTACAATGAGCAGTTCTTC
CASSLGAGSSRYNEQFF
>.|TRBJ2-5|TRBV5-1|.
TGCGCCAGCGGCCCGACTGAAGCCTCCGGGACCCAGTACTTC
CASGPTEASGTQYF
>TRBD2|TRBJ2-5|TRBV7-2|.
TGTGCCAGCAGCAGGGGCGGGGGACTGAGGGGTGAGACCCAGTACTTC
CASSRGGGLRGETQYF
>.|TRBJ2-2|TRBV11-1|.
TGTGCCAGCAGCTTAGCCTGGAGGGCTGAGGACACCGGGGAGCTGTTTTTT
CASSLAWRAEDTGELFF
>.|TRBJ2-2|TRBV7-7|few
TGTGCTACCTATGAACTGCCACCAACGGAGGTCGGGGAGCTGTTTTTT
CATYELPPTEVGELFF
>.|TRBJ2-7|TRBV19|.
TGTGCCAGTAGCATCGGGATCGGGTCCTACGAGCAGTACTTC
CASSIGIGSYEQYF
>TRBD1|TRBJ1-1|TRBV7-9|.
TGTGCCAGCAGCTTGTGGCAGGGGGTAATGAACACTGAAGCTTTCTTT
CASSLWQGVMNTEAFF
>.|TRBJ2-3|TRBV7-2|.
TGTGCCAGCAGCTTATCAGGGTGGGTTTCGGATACGCAGTATTTT
CASSLSGWVSDTQYF